This T cell receptor beta chain was sequenced in a study of cytomegalovirus exposure and HLA in healthy donors. Study summary: An analysis done earlier identified 117 million unique TCR beta sequences from approximately 200 million T cells.

Germline lookup yields CDR1 MGHDK and CDR2 SYGVNS. Between the trimmed V and J ends, which lost 7 bases and 5 bases, there was a span of 12 bases. The CDR3 loop spans 12 amino acids. Vbeta (60) and Jbeta (13) primers were used in the PCR. Only in-frame clones appear in the TCRdb table, and some are missing; sequencing was by immunoSEQ multiplex PCR. The data hold about 120,000 clones, with roughly four fifths observed a single time. Sequencing input: PBMCs. The receptor was isolated from a man in his forties in good health and CMV-seronegative. This chain uses TRBV25-1 with TRBJ2-7, with D possibly being TRBD1 (6 bases). This CDR3 reads CASNNGGHEQYF. DNA for the CDR3: TGTGCCAGCAACAATGGGGGCCACGAGCAGTACTTC.